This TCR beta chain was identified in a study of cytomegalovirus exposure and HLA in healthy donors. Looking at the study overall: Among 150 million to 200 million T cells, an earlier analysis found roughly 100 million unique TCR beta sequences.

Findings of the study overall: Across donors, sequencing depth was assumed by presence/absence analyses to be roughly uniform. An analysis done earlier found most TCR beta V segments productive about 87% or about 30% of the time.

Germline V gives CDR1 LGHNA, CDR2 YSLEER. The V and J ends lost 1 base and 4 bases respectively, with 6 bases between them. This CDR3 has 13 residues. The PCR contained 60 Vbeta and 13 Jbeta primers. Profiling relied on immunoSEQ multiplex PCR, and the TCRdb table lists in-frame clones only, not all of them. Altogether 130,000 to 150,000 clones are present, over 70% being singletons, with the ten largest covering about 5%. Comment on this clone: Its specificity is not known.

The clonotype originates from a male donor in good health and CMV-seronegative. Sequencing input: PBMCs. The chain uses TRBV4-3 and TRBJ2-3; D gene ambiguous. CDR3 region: CASSQGLADTQYF. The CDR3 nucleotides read TGCGCCAGCAGCCAAGGGCTGGCAGATACGCAGTATTTT.